The TCR beta chain described here comes from a study of T cells after yellow fever vaccination. The study's findings and limits: Clonotypes shared by both compartments, CD4 and CD8, made up a small share.

A remark on this clonotype: The antigen remains undetermined.

Trimming removed 8 bases at V and 2 bases at J, with 9 bases between. The CDR3 contains 12 residues. Germline assignment: CDR1 SQVTM and CDR2 ANQGSEA. In making TCR cDNA, 5'RACE template switching added a universal primer site and UMIs to it. TCRdb reprocessed the 5' RACE reads via MiXCR and lists one record per CDR3 protein. Of 300,000 to 400,000 distinct CDR3 sequences listed, about an eighth were seen once; the top ten hold 3.2%. The rearrangement links TRBV29-1 to TRBJ2-2; tentatively, D is TRBD1 (6 bases). The sample was CD4+ T cells sorted from PBMCs, taken 15 days after the yellow fever booster vaccination. The TCR sequence derives from a man between 18 and 35 years old who received the YFV17D yellow fever vaccine. The CDR3 DNA is TGCAGCATACAGGGCAACACCGGGGAGCTGTTTTTT. This sequence encodes CSIQGNTGELFF.